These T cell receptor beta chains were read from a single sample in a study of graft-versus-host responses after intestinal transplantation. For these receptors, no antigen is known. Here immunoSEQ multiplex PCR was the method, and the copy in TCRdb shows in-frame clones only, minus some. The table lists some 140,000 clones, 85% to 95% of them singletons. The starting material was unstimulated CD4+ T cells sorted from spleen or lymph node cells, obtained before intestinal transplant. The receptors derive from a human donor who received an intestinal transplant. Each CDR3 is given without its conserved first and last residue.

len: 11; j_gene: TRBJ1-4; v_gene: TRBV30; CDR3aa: AWSVLAQEKLF
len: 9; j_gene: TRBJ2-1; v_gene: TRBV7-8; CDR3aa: ASGLRNEQF
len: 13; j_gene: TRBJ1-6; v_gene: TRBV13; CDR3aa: ASSSRTGYNSPLH
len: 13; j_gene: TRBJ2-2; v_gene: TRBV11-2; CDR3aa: ASSQGLPNTRELF
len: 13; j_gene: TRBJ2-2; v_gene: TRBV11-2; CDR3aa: ASSLGLGAAGELF
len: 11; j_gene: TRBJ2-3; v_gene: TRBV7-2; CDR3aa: ASSSDGTDTQY
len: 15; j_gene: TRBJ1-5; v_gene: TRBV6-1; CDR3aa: ASSEETSGQGIQPQH
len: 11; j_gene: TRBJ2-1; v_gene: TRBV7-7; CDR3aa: ASSSVPHDEQF
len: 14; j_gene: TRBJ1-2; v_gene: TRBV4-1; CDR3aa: ASSQDSGTPVRGYT
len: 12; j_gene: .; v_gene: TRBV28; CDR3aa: VSSGQGISYEQY
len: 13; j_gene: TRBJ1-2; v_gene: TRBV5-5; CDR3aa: ASSLAAGLNYGYT
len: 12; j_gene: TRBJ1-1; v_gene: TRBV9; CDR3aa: ASSAQPWTGGAF
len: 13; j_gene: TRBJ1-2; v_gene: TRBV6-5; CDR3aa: ASRATGNLHYGYT
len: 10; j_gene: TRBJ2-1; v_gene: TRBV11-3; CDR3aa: ASSLEGNEQF
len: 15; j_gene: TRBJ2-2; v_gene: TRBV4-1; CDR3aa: ASSPGRQGRKSGELF
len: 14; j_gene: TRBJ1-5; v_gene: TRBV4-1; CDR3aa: ASSQEAGGVGQPQH
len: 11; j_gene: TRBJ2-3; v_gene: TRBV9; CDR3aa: ASSVIPTDTQY
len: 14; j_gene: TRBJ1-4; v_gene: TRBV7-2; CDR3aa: ASSRDRAATNEKLF
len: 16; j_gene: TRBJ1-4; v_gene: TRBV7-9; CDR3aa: ASSLVFRTGGANEKLF
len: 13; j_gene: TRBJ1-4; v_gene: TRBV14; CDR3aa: ASSRPTGAHEKLF
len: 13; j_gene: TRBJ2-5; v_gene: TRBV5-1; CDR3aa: ASTMTSGTQETQY
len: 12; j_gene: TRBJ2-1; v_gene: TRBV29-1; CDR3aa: SAKGLAGGSEQF
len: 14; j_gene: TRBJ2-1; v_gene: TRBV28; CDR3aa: ASSSPSLSGTKVQF
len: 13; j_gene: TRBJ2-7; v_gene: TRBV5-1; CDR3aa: ASSSNTLGENEQY
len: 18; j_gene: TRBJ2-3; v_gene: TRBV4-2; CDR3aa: ASSQGVSSGRAVGTDTQY
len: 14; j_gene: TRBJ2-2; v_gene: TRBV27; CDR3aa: ASSLSNAGSTGELF
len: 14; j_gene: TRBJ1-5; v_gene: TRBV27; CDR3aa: ASSFPTGASNQPQH
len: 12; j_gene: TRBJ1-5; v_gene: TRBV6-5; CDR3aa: ASRDGTGSQPQH
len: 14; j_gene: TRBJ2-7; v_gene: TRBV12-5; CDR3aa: ASGLSSGSLPYEQY
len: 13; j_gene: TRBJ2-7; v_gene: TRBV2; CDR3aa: ASSERLAGGNEQY
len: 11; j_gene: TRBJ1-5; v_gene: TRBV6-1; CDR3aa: ASSAEGGQPQH
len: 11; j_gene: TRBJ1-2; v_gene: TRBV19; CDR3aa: ASSTRETYGYT
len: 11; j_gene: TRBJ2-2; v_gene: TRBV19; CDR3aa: ASSGTYTGELF
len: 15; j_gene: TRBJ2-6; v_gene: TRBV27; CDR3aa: ASSFNGMLSGANVLT
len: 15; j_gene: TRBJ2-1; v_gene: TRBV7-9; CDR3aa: ASSLLAGLGSYNEQF
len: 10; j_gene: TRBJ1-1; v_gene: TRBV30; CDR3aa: AWSVRPTEAF
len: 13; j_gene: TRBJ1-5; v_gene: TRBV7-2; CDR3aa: ASSPQAQLYQPQH
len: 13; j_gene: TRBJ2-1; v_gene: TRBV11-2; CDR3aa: ASSSPGLSNNEQF
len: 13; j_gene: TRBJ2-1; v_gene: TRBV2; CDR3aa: ASREITGGNNEQF
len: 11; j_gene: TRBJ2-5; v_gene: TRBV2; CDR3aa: ASSYWSQETQY
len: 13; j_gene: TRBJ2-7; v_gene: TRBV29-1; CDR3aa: SAHRAGGGSYEQY
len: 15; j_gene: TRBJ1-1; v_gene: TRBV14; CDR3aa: ASSLRDRGPLNTEAF
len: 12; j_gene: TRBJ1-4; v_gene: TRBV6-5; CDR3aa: ASSYGGTNEKLF
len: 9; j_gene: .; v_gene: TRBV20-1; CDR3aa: SARRSYEQY
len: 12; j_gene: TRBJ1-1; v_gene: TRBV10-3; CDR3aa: AISESAGNTEAF
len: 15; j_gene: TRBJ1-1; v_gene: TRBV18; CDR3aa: ASSPPTTGGRPTEAF
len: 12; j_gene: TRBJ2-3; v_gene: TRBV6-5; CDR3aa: ASRLAGDTDTQY
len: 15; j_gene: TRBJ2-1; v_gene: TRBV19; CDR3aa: ASSITATGYPYNEQF
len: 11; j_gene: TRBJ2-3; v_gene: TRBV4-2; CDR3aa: ASSHPRGDTQY
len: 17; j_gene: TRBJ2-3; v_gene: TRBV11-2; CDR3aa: ASSSPDHLAGPSTDTQY
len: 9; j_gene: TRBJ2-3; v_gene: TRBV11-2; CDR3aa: ASSRSDTQY
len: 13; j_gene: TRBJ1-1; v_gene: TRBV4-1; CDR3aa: ASSQGTGLETEAF
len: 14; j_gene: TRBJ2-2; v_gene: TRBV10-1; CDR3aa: ASSPTSGSNTGELF
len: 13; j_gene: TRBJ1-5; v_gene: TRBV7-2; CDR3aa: ASSLRQGANQPQH
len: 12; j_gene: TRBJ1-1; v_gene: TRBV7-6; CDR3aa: ASSLAGGNTEAF
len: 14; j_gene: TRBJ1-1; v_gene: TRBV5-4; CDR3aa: ASSLELGRGGTEAF
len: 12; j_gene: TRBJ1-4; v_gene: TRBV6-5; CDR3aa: ASRARASNEKLF
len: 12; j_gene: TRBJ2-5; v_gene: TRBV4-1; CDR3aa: ASSQVLRGETQY
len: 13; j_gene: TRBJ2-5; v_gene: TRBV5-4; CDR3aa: ASSLAGRREETRY
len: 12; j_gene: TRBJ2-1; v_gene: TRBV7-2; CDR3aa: ASSSPGRGNEQF